A selection of T cell receptor beta chains follows, all from one sample in a study of CD8 T cells in ankylosing spondylitis. TCRdb used MiXCR to reprocess the 5' RACE reads, holding one entry per CDR3 protein. This table holds around 130,000 distinct CDR3 sequences, 15% to 20% found once. The sample was blood, either unsorted or a sorted T cell fraction (not recorded which). These receptors all stem from a male donor with ankylosing spondylitis. Both conserved end residues are part of each CDR3. D genes are given only for firm matches. For some rows the clone size is stated as once, few or many, or as a class when expanded; others skip it.

D gene,clone size,CDR3 length,V gene,J gene,CDR3 protein,CDR3 DNA
TRBD1,NA,16,TRBV7-6,TRBJ2-7,CASSFSVGQGLYEQYF,TGTGCCAGCAGTTTTAGTGTGGGACAGGGATTGTACGAGCAGTACTTC
TRBD1,NA,14,TRBV6-1,TRBJ2-7,CASSELGQGYEQYF,TGTGCCAGCAGTGAATTAGGACAGGGCTACGAGCAGTACTTC
NA,NA,16,TRBV5-1,TRBJ1-5,CASSLGLGSSNQPQHF,TGCGCCAGCAGCTTGGGGCTGGGCTCAAGCAATCAGCCCCAGCATTTT
NA,few,12,TRBV4-2,TRBJ2-1,CASRSLGNEQFF,TGTGCCAGCAGATCATTGGGCAATGAGCAGTTCTTC
TRBD2,NA,17,TRBV7-3,TRBJ2-1,CASSLNRAASGYNEQFF,TGTGCCAGCAGCTTAAACCGGGCGGCTAGCGGCTACAATGAGCAGTTCTTC
NA,NA,16,TRBV5-1,TRBJ2-7,CASSVTGGGSSYEQYF,TGCGCCAGCAGCGTAACGGGTGGGGGGAGCTCCTACGAGCAGTACTTC
NA,NA,14,TRBV27,TRBJ2-3,CASTEQINTDTQYF,TGTGCCAGCACGGAGCAAATAAACACAGATACGCAGTATTTT
NA,NA,13,TRBV18,TRBJ1-1,CASSPVVSTEAFF,TGTGCCAGCTCACCGGTTGTCAGCACTGAAGCTTTCTTT
NA,few,13,TRBV6-1,TRBJ2-7,CAVGASVAYEQYF,TGTGCCGTAGGGGCTAGCGTTGCCTACGAGCAGTACTTC
NA,NA,13,TRBV2,TRBJ1-1,CASRERLNTEAFF,TGTGCCAGCAGGGAGAGATTGAACACTGAAGCTTTCTTT
NA,few,14,TRBV29-1,TRBJ1-1,CSVGGPLGNTEAFF,TGCAGCGTTGGGGGTCCCCTCGGGAACACTGAAGCTTTCTTT
TRBD2,few,13,TRBV6-2/TRBV6-3,TRBJ2-7,CASSFAGGHEQHF,TGTGCCAGCAGTTTCGCGGGAGGCCACGAGCAGCACTTC
NA,NA,15,TRBV7-9,TRBJ2-7,CASSLGYRGPDEQYF,TGTGCCAGCAGCTTAGGGTATCGGGGGCCGGATGAGCAGTACTTC
NA,few,14,TRBV7-2,TRBJ2-2,CASSLGTKGGELFF,TGTGCCAGCAGCTTAGGGACAAAAGGCGGGGAGCTGTTTTTT
TRBD1,many,16,TRBV4-2,TRBJ2-1,CASSQDGTGAYNEQFF,TGTGCCAGCAGCCAAGATGGGACAGGGGCCTACAATGAGCAGTTCTTC
TRBD1,NA,14,TRBV4-1,TRBJ2-5,CASSQRTGGETQYF,TGCGCCAGCAGCCAACGGACAGGGGGGGAGACCCAGTACTTC
NA,NA,15,TRBV5-1,TRBJ2-2,CASSSGTLNTGELFF,TGCGCCAGCAGCTCTGGGACCCTGAACACCGGGGAGCTGTTTTTT
TRBD1,many,13,TRBV12-3/TRBV12-4,TRBJ1-1,CASSLQGATEAFF,TGTGCCAGCAGTTTACAGGGGGCCACTGAAGCTTTCTTT
NA,NA,15,TRBV27,TRBJ2-7,CASSLRGDLTYEQYF,TGTGCCAGCAGTTTGCGGGGCGATTTAACCTACGAGCAGTACTTC
NA,few,12,TRBV20-1,TRBJ2-1,CSSGASEFEQFF,TGCTCCTCGGGGGCTAGCGAGTTTGAGCAGTTCTTC